A selection of T cell receptor beta chains follows, all from one sample in a study of blood T cell repertoires in COVID-19. Profiling relied on immunoSEQ multiplex PCR, and the TCRdb table lists in-frame clones only, not all of them. The sample includes over 90,000 clones, 80% to 95% of them seen just once. Material: peripheral blood. Source of these receptors: a woman between 50 and 59 years old with COVID-19, enrolled during active disease. The CDR3 runs from the conserved cysteine through the conserved F or W. Each record gives: D gene, J gene, V gene, clone size, CDR3 protein, CDR3 DNA. A D gene is named only where the DNA matches it firmly. Only part of the rows carry a size: once, few, many, or a class if the clone is expanded.

>-|TRBJ1-2|TRBV28|-
CASSLFRSHTF
TGTGCCAGCAGTTTATTTCGGAGTCACACCTTC
>-|TRBJ1-1|TRBV27|once
CASSLWRGTATEAFF
TGTGCCAGCAGTTTATGGCGGGGGACCGCTACTGAAGCTTTCTTT
>-|TRBJ1-3|TRBV5-1|-
CASSSGTLGNTIYF
TGCGCCAGCAGCTCCGGGACATTGGGAAACACCATATATTTT
>TRBD1|TRBJ1-1|TRBV19|-
CASSIGPTGTEAFF
TGTGCCAGTAGTATAGGTCCGACAGGGACTGAAGCTTTCTTT
>-|TRBJ1-5|TRBV23-1|-
CASSLSGNQPQHF
TGCGCCAGCAGTCTATCCGGCAATCAGCCCCAGCATTTT
>-|TRBJ1-2|TRBV3-1/TRBV3-2|-
CASSQQGSTKGYTF
TGTGCCAGCAGCCAACAGGGTAGTACGAAAGGCTACACCTTC
>-|TRBJ2-2|TRBV27|-
CASSPGAGPGELFF
TGTGCCAGCAGCCCAGGGGCTGGGCCCGGGGAGCTGTTTTTT
>TRBD1|TRBJ1-5|TRBV18|-
CASSPGQGAVQPQHF
TGTGCCAGCTCACCCGGACAGGGGGCGGTTCAGCCCCAGCATTTT
>TRBD1|TRBJ2-7|TRBV19|-
CASSIQGAGEQYF
TGTGCCAGTAGTATACAGGGGGCAGGCGAGCAGTACTTC
>-|TRBJ1-2|TRBV2|-
CASSLTGLSGYTF
TGTGCCAGCAGTCTAACAGGGTTGTCTGGCTACACCTTC
>-|TRBJ2-5|TRBV15|-
CATGVRGSRETQYF
TGTGCCACCGGGGTTAGGGGATCGAGGGAGACCCAGTACTTC
>-|TRBJ2-3|TRBV30|once
CAWARAIFDTQYF
TGTGCCTGGGCGCGGGCCATCTTTGATACGCAGTATTTT
>-|TRBJ1-2|TRBV28|-
CASGPGGLGGYTF
TGTGCCAGCGGCCCCGGGGGGCTGGGGGGCTACACCTTC
>TRBD1|TRBJ1-1|TRBV6-1|-
CASSEGTGLRAEAFF
TGTGCCAGCAGTGAAGGGACAGGGTTGAGGGCTGAAGCTTTCTTT
>-|TRBJ1-4|TRBV25-1|-
CASKREKLFF
TGTGCCAGCAAGCGTGAAAAACTGTTTTTT
>-|TRBJ2-5|TRBV6-2/TRBV6-3|-
CASSYPTEDQYF
TGTGCCAGCAGTTACCCGACAGAGGACCAGTACTTC
>-|TRBJ2-1|TRBV5-1|-
CASSLAGMFGNEQFF
TGCGCCAGCAGCTTGGCAGGGATGTTTGGGAATGAGCAGTTCTTC
>-|TRBJ1-4|TRBV5-1|-
CASSSQVLTGKLFF
TGCGCCAGCAGCTCCCAGGTCCTAACCGGAAAACTGTTTTTT
>TRBD2|TRBJ2-7|TRBV7-6|-
CASSSDGTSGGAWYEQYF
TGTGCCAGCAGCTCAGACGGGACTAGCGGGGGGGCGTGGTACGAGCAGTACTTC
>-|TRBJ2-1|TRBV10-3|-
CAITAGPAYNEQFF
TGTGCCATCACGGCGGGTCCAGCCTACAATGAGCAGTTCTTC
>-|TRBJ1-1|TRBV14|once
CASSLLIGGFEAFF
TGTGCCAGCAGTCTACTAATAGGCGGATTTGAAGCTTTCTTT
>TRBD1|TRBJ1-2|TRBV5-6|once
CASRTPGQGFNYGGYTF
TGTGCCAGCAGAACTCCGGGACAGGGCTTTAACTATGGAGGCTACACCTTC
>TRBD1|TRBJ2-6|TRBV7-8|-
CASSSGTGLSSGANVLTF
TGTGCCAGCAGCTCGGGGACAGGGCTAAGCTCTGGGGCCAACGTCCTGACTTTC
>TRBD2|TRBJ2-7|TRBV11-3|-
CASSGTSSPLYEQYF
TGTGCCAGCAGCGGGACTAGCAGTCCCCTCTACGAGCAGTACTTC
>TRBD1|TRBJ1-5|TRBV7-2|-
CASSSGQGGNQPQHF
TGTGCCAGCAGCTCGGGACAGGGAGGGAATCAGCCCCAGCATTTT
>TRBD1|TRBJ1-5|TRBV2|-
CASSEIRGKPQHF
TGTGCCAGCAGTGAGATCAGGGGGAAGCCCCAGCATTTT
>-|TRBJ2-2|TRBV6-5|-
CASRTTNTGELFF
TGTGCCAGCAGAACAACGAACACCGGGGAGCTGTTTTTT
>-|TRBJ2-5|TRBV20-1|-
CSASSPDAIAETQYF
TGCAGTGCTAGTTCCCCTGATGCCATAGCCGAGACCCAGTACTTC
>TRBD2|TRBJ2-4|TRBV11-2|once
CASSFRGGAPDIQYF
TGTGCCAGCAGCTTTCGCGGGGGGGCCCCGGACATTCAGTACTTC
>TRBD2|TRBJ2-3|TRBV4-1|-
CASSQEFRGVTDTQYF
TGCGCCAGCAGCCAAGAGTTCCGGGGGGTCACAGATACGCAGTATTTT
>TRBD1|TRBJ2-3|TRBV5-1|once
CASSLGTGSITDTQYF
TGCGCCAGCAGCTTGGGGACAGGGTCCATCACAGATACGCAGTATTTT
>-|TRBJ1-4|TRBV6-2/TRBV6-3|few
CASSAGVVNEKLFF
TGTGCCAGCAGTGCAGGGGTCGTTAATGAAAAACTGTTTTTT
>-|TRBJ2-5|TRBV5-6|-
CASSLYRSDRETQYF
TGTGCCAGCAGCTTGTACAGGTCCGACCGAGAGACCCAGTACTTC
>-|TRBJ1-2|TRBV28|-
CASSFEGGYTF
TGTGCCAGCAGTTTTGAGGGTGGCTACACCTTC
>-|TRBJ1-5|TRBV24-1|-
CATSGGWGGPQHF
TGTGCCACCAGTGGGGGATGGGGGGGGCCCCAGCATTTT
>TRBD2|TRBJ2-3|TRBV5-1|-
CASSLVAGGHTDTQYF
TGCGCCAGCAGCTTGGTAGCGGGGGGGCATACAGATACGCAGTATTTT
>-|TRBJ1-1|TRBV18|few
CASSPLRDRNTEAFF
TGTGCCAGCTCACCACTACGAGACAGGAACACTGAAGCTTTCTTT
>-|TRBJ1-6|TRBV28|once
CASSLSGIGGSYNSPLHF
TGTGCCAGCAGTTTATCGGGGATCGGTGGCTCCTATAATTCACCCCTCCACTTT
>TRBD1|TRBJ1-2|TRBV12-3/TRBV12-4|-
CASSLDRGYGYTF
TGTGCCAGCAGTTTAGACAGGGGATATGGCTACACCTTC
>-|TRBJ2-7|TRBV11-2|-
CASSLERSRGTYEQYF
TGTGCCAGCAGCTTAGAGCGGTCCAGAGGGACCTACGAGCAGTACTTC
>-|TRBJ1-6|TRBV30|-
CAWSSHLLGAENNSPLHF
TGTGCCTGGAGTTCTCATCTATTAGGGGCAGAGAATAATTCACCCCTCCACTTT
>-|TRBJ2-1|TRBV6-5|-
CASRTGPSSYNEQFF
TGTGCCAGCAGGACAGGCCCTAGCTCCTACAATGAGCAGTTCTTC
>-|TRBJ2-5|TRBV6-5|-
CASFGRGWGETQYF
TGTGCCAGCTTCGGTAGGGGATGGGGAGAGACCCAGTACTTC
>-|TRBJ1-5|TRBV19|-
CASSTQSNQPQHF
TGTGCCAGTAGTACGCAGTCCAATCAGCCCCAGCATTTT
>TRBD2|TRBJ2-1|TRBV7-9|-
CASSPGLAAYNEQFF
TGTGCCAGCAGCCCCGGACTAGCGGCCTACAATGAGCAGTTCTTC
>TRBD1|TRBJ1-1|TRBV4-1|-
CASSHGPGQKAEAFF
TGCGCCAGCAGCCACGGGCCGGGACAGAAGGCTGAAGCTTTCTTT
>-|TRBJ1-2|TRBV3-1/TRBV3-2|-
CASSQGLTYGYTF
TGTGCCAGCAGCCAGGGGCTGACCTATGGCTACACCTTC
>-|TRBJ1-6|TRBV12-5|-
CASALGLGNSPLHF
TGTGCTAGTGCTCTGGGGCTCGGTAATTCACCCCTCCACTTT
>TRBD1|TRBJ1-1|TRBV7-9|-
CASSPSVPTGNFGNTEAFF
TGTGCCAGCAGCCCCAGCGTCCCGACAGGGAATTTTGGTAACACTGAAGCTTTCTTT
>TRBD1|TRBJ1-2|TRBV19|-
CASSSRDRLRGYTF
TGTGCCAGTAGTAGCCGGGACAGGCTGAGAGGCTACACCTTC
>-|TRBJ2-5|TRBV21-1|-
CASSKKKPHWEKNQETQYF
TGTGCCAGCAGCAAAAAAAAACCCCATTGGGAGAAAAACCAAGAGACCCAGTACTTC
>-|TRBJ1-2|TRBV4-1|-
CASSQHLGANYGYTF
TGCGCCAGCAGCCAGCACCTGGGGGCAAACTATGGCTACACCTTC
>TRBD2|TRBJ2-7|TRBV19|-
CASSVTLRGAGGSYEQYF
TGTGCCAGTAGCGTAACACTCCGGGGAGCGGGGGGTTCCTACGAGCAGTACTTC
>-|TRBJ1-1|TRBV11-3|-
CASSLTLNTEAFF
TGTGCCAGCAGCTTGACACTGAACACTGAAGCTTTCTTT
>-|TRBJ1-6|TRBV21-1|-
CASSKPSDRANSPLHF
TGTGCCAGCAGCAAACCCTCCGACAGGGCGAATTCACCCCTCCACTTT